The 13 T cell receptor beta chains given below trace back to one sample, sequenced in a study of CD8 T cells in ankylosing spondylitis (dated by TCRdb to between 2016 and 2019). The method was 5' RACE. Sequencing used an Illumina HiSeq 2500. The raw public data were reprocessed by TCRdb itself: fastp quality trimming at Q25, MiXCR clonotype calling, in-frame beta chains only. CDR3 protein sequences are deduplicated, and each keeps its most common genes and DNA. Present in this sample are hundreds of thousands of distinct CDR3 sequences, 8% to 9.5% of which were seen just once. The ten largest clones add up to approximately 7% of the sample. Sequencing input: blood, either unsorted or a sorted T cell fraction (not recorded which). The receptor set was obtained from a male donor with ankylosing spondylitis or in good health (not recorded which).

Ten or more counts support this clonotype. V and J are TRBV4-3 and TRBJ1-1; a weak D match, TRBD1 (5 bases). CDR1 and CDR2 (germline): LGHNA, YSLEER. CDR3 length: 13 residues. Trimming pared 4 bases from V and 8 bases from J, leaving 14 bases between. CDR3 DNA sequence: TGCGCCAGCAGCCCTTTTGGGACCCCCGAAGCTTTCTTT. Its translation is CASSPFGTPEAFF.

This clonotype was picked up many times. The CDR3: CSARRRVDTEAFF. The CDR3 DNA is TGCAGTGCTAGGCGCAGGGTCGACACTGAAGCTTTCTTT. The chain uses TRBV20-1 and TRBJ1-1, with D perhaps matching TRBD1 (5 bases). The CDR3 runs to 13 residues. In germline, CDR1 is DFQATT, CDR2 SNEGSKA (reference sequence). Trimming removed 3 bases at V and 3 bases at J, with 11 bases between.

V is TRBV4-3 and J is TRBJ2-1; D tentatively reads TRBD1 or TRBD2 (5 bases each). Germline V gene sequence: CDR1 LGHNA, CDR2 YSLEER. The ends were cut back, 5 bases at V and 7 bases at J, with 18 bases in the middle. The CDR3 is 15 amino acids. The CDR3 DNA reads TGCGCCAGCAGCTGGCAGCTGGGACGGGGAAATGAGCAGTTCTTC. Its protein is CASSWQLGRGNEQFF.

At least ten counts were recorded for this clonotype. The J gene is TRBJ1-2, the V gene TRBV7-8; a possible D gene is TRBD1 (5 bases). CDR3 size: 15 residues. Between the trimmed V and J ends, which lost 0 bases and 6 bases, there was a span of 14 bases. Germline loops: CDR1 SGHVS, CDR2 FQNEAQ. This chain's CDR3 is CASSLALGAGNGYTF. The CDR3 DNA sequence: TGTGCCAGCAGCTTAGCGCTAGGGGCGGGGAATGGCTACACCTTC. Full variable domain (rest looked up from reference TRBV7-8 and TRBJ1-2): GAGVSQSPRYKVAKRGQDVALRCDPISGHVSLFWYQQALGQGPEFLTYFQNEAQLDKSGLPSDRFFAERPEGSVSTLKIQRTQQEDSAVYLCASSLALGAGNGYTFGSGTRLTVV.

CDR3 DNA sequence: TGTGCCAGCAGCGTAGGGGACAGTGGGGCTGAAGCTTTCTTT. Translating it yields CASSVGDSGAEAFF. This sequence joins TRBV9 and TRBJ1-1; 7 bases are a match to TRBD1. This CDR3 is 14 amino acids long. Per germline, CDR1 SGDLS and CDR2 YYNGEE. The V segment lost 0 bases and the J segment 6 bases; nucleotides outside the gene matches: 5.

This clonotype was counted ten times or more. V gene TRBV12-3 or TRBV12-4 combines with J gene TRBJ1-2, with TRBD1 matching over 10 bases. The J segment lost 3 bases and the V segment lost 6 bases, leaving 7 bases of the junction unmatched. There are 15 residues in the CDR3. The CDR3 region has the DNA TGTGCCAGCAGCAACGACAGGGGGCAGTACTATGGCTACACCTTC. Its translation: CASSNDRGQYYGYTF.

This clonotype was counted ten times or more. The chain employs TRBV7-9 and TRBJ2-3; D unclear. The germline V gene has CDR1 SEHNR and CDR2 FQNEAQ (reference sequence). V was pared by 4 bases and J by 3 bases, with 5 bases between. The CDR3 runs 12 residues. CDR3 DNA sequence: TGTGCCAGCAGCTGGAAGACAGATACGCAGTATTTT. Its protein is CASSWKTDTQYF.

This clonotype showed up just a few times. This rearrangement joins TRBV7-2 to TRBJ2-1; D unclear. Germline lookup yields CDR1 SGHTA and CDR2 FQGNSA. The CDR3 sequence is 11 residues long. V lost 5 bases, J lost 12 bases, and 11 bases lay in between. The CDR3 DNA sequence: TGTGCCAGCAGCCCCAATTACGGGCAGTTCTTC. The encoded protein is CASSPNYGQFF.

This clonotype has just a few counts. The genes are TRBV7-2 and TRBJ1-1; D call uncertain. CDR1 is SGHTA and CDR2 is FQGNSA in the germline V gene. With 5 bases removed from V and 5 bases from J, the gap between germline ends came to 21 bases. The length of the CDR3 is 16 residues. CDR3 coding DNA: TGTGCCAGCAGCCCAGCGGGTGAGGCGGTTGGTACTGAAGCTTTCTTT. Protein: CASSPAGEAVGTEAFF.

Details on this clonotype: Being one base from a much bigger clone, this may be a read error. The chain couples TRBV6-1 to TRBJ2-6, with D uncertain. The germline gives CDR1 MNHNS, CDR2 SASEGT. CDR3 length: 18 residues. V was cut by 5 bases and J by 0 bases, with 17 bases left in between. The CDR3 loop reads CASSQEKRLISGANVLTF. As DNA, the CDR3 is TGTGCCAGCAGTCAAGAGAAACGCCTCATCTCTGGGGCCAACGTCCTGACTTTC.

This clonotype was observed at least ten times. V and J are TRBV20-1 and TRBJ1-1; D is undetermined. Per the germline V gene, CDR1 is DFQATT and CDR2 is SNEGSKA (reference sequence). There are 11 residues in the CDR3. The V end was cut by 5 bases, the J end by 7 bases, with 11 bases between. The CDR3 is CSAPLEGEAFF. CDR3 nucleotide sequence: TGCAGTGCTCCGCTTGAAGGTGAAGCTTTCTTT.

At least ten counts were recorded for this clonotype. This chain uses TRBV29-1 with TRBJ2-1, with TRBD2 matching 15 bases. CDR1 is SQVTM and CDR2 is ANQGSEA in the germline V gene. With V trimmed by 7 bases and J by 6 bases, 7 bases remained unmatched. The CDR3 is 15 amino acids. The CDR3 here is CSGFGLAGGRNEQFF. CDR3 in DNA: TGCAGCGGATTCGGACTAGCGGGAGGGCGCAATGAGCAGTTCTTC.

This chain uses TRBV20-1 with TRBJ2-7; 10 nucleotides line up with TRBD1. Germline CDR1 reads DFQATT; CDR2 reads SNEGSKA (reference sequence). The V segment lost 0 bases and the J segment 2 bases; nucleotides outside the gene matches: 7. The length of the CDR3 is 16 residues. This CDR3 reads CSARDLQGQGTYEQYF. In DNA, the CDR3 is TGCAGTGCTAGAGATCTACAGGGACAGGGGACCTACGAGCAGTACTTC.